This T cell receptor (beta chain) derives from a study of T cells in Graves' hyperthyroidism and ophthalmopathy. The TCR beta CDR3 regions underwent amplification using RNA transcripts as the source. The TCR CDR3 first-round RT-PCR relied on the HTBI primer set. TCRdb called the multiplex PCR reads again in MiXCR, with one record for every CDR3 protein. The sample holds about 640,000 distinct CDR3 sequences, about 45% seen once. Germline trimming cut 1 base from V and 7 bases from J; bases unmatched to any gene: 5. The CDR3 spans 14 residues. In germline, CDR1 is SGHTA, CDR2 FQGNSA. About this clonotype: Its antigen is not identified.

Study-level points and caveats: Ophthalmopathy and stable hyperthyroidism were separated by a 13 V-J model. Model predictions of ophthalmopathy came a median approximately 6.8 months before onset. Blood samples included most of the expanded thyroid clonotypes exceeding 0.001.

V usage is TRBV7-2 and J usage is TRBJ1-1; 8 nucleotides match TRBD1. The sequenced material came from peripheral blood or thyroid tissue (not recorded which). The sequence came from an adult man with Graves' disease, either hyperthyroidism or ophthalmopathy (not recorded which). As DNA, the CDR3 is TGTGCCAGCAGCTTAGGGACAGGGCTAGGTGAAGCTTTCTTT. Translated: CASSLGTGLGEAFF.